This is a list of T cell receptor beta chains from one sample in a study of T cell changes during pregnancy in multiple sclerosis. Measured with immunoSEQ multiplex PCR; TCRdb has only the in-frame clones, and not every one. The data hold fewer than 90,000 clones, with roughly 94% observed a single time. The sample in question was peripheral blood, obtained after pregnancy. These receptors all stem from a female donor in good health, enrolled as a control in a pregnancy study. The CDR3 runs from the conserved cysteine through the conserved F or W. Fields, in order: J gene, V gene, CDR3 length, D gene, CDR3 protein. A D gene is named only where the DNA matches it firmly.

TRBJ2-3,TRBV27,14,NA,CASMGAGWTDTQYF
TRBJ2-7,TRBV7-9,13,NA,CASSRDTTYEQYF
TRBJ2-7,TRBV7-2,14,NA,CASSLRAYQPEQYF
TRBJ1-3,TRBV15,14,NA,CATSRGGRGNTIYF
TRBJ1-1,TRBV6-6,14,NA,CASSLRGANTEAFF
TRBJ2-2,TRBV5-1,15,NA,CASSLVTGDAGELFF
TRBJ1-5,TRBV6-4,13,NA,CASSGEGDQPQHF
TRBJ1-4,TRBV15,14,TRBD1,CATSIQGANEKLFF
TRBJ2-7,TRBV21-1,16,NA,CASSKHRRGYYYEQYF
TRBJ1-4,TRBV6-5,15,NA,CASSYSRTANEKLFF
TRBJ2-7,TRBV7-9,14,TRBD1,CASSSDRVKYEQYF
TRBJ2-1,TRBV5-1,15,TRBD2,CASRPGAGGPNEQFF
TRBJ2-7,TRBV18,10,NA,CASGEGQQYF
TRBJ2-7,TRBV5-5,14,NA,CASRNPGGSDEQYF
TRBJ1-1,TRBV5-1,14,NA,CASSSRQANTEAFF
TRBJ2-3,TRBV29-1,15,NA,CSVAFTGFSTDTQYF
TRBJ1-5,TRBV2,13,NA,CATRKDIDQPQHF
TRBJ2-7,TRBV2,15,NA,CASSEGERSTYEQYF
TRBJ1-2,TRBV29-1,13,NA,CSALLPTGYGYTF
TRBJ2-7,TRBV6-5,15,TRBD2,CASSYRAGTTYEQYF
TRBJ2-1,TRBV2,16,TRBD2,CASSAVWREKNNEQFF
TRBJ2-7,TRBV20-1,11,NA,CSAPSGNEQYF
TRBJ2-7,TRBV6-1,18,TRBD2,CASSGGGSGSYSVYEQYF
TRBJ2-1,TRBV6-1,13,NA,CATIEGSYNEQFF
TRBJ2-1,TRBV5-1,14,TRBD2,CASSDPGTRIGQFF
TRBJ1-1,TRBV5-1,17,TRBD1,CASRPRTGGGKNTEAFF
TRBJ2-3,TRBV11-2,16,TRBD2,CASSLRLAGEADTQYF
TRBJ2-7,TRBV6-1,15,TRBD2,CASSGLRGLAEEQYF